These T cell receptor beta chains were read from a single sample in a study of shared clonotypes between healthy human individuals. Data came from immunoSEQ multiplex PCR; TCRdb stores just in-frame clones and leaves some out. The sample holds some 2.3 million clones, 85% to 95% seen once. The sequencing input was naive CD4+ T cells from PBMCs. Receptor source: a man aged 18 to 30 in good health. Some clones in this sample may be carry-over from other donors' samples. Each CDR3 is given with its conserved first and last residue. The order of the fields is CDR3 DNA, CDR3 protein, V gene, D gene, clone size, CDR3 length, J gene. The D gene is left open where the match is weak. Not all rows give a size; the values are once, few, many and, for expanded clones, a class.

cdr3_nt: TGTGCCAGCAGCTCCGACCCCCTAGGCACAGATACGCAGTATTTT; cdr3_aa: CASSSDPLGTDTQYF; v_call: TRBV7-6; d_call: .; clone_size: .; cdr3_length: 15; j_call: TRBJ2-3
cdr3_nt: TGCGCCAGCAGCTCAAATATTGGCCAGCCCCAGCATTTT; cdr3_aa: CASSSNIGQPQHF; v_call: TRBV5-1; d_call: .; clone_size: few; cdr3_length: 13; j_call: TRBJ1-5
cdr3_nt: TGTGCCAGCAGCCCGGGAGGGCTGGGTCTTGGAAACACCATATATTTT; cdr3_aa: CASSPGGLGLGNTIYF; v_call: TRBV9; d_call: .; clone_size: once; cdr3_length: 16; j_call: TRBJ1-3
cdr3_nt: TGTGCCAGCAGTTTAGCTGGCGGGAGGGCCTACAATGAGCAGTTCTTC; cdr3_aa: CASSLAGGRAYNEQFF; v_call: TRBV28; d_call: TRBD2; clone_size: .; cdr3_length: 16; j_call: TRBJ2-1
cdr3_nt: TGTGCCAGCAGTTTTGGACGCCCGGTGGAACTGTTTTTT; cdr3_aa: CASSFGRPVELFF; v_call: TRBV28; d_call: .; clone_size: .; cdr3_length: 13; j_call: TRBJ1-4
cdr3_nt: TGTGCCAGCGCTCGGGACCTTCAACAGCATTTT; cdr3_aa: CASARDLQQHF; v_call: TRBV6-1; d_call: .; clone_size: .; cdr3_length: 11; j_call: TRBJ1-5
cdr3_nt: TGTGCCAGCACTTCTCGGGGGCCTCGTCAATACAATGAGCAGTTCTTC; cdr3_aa: CASTSRGPRQYNEQFF; v_call: TRBV6-6; d_call: .; clone_size: .; cdr3_length: 16; j_call: TRBJ2-1
cdr3_nt: TGTGCCAGCTTCCAAGGACAGTTTATGAACACTGAAGCTTTCTTT; cdr3_aa: CASFQGQFMNTEAFF; v_call: TRBV2; d_call: .; clone_size: .; cdr3_length: 15; j_call: TRBJ1-1
cdr3_nt: TGCGCCAGCTATGTGGACAGGTTGGGCACCGGGGAGCTGTTTTTT; cdr3_aa: CASYVDRLGTGELFF; v_call: TRBV5-1; d_call: TRBD1; clone_size: .; cdr3_length: 15; j_call: TRBJ2-2
cdr3_nt: TGTGCCAGCAACCCTTCTGGAGGCGGCTACACCTTC; cdr3_aa: CASNPSGGGYTF; v_call: TRBV28; d_call: .; clone_size: .; cdr3_length: 12; j_call: TRBJ1-2
cdr3_nt: TGCGCCAGCAGCCGGGACAGTTACTACGAGCAGTACTTC; cdr3_aa: CASSRDSYYEQYF; v_call: TRBV5-1; d_call: TRBD1; clone_size: few; cdr3_length: 13; j_call: TRBJ2-7
cdr3_nt: TGTGCCAGCAGCTTACTCACTTCACCCTCTGGAAACACCATATATTTT; cdr3_aa: CASSLLTSPSGNTIYF; v_call: TRBV7-2; d_call: .; clone_size: .; cdr3_length: 16; j_call: TRBJ1-3
cdr3_nt: TGTGCCAGCTCAACCACAGGGTTAAGGGGCGAGCAGTACTTC; cdr3_aa: CASSTTGLRGEQYF; v_call: TRBV18; d_call: .; clone_size: once; cdr3_length: 14; j_call: TRBJ2-7
cdr3_nt: TGTGCCAGCAGGGCAACAGGGGGCTCTGGAAACACCATATATTTT; cdr3_aa: CASRATGGSGNTIYF; v_call: TRBV6-1; d_call: TRBD1; clone_size: .; cdr3_length: 15; j_call: TRBJ1-3
cdr3_nt: TGTGCCAGCTCCCTCACAGCCCCCGGGGAGCTGTTTTTT; cdr3_aa: CASSLTAPGELFF; v_call: TRBV18; d_call: .; clone_size: .; cdr3_length: 13; j_call: TRBJ2-2
cdr3_nt: TGTGCCAGCAGCCGCGGGCCTTCGGGATACGAGCAGTACTTC; cdr3_aa: CASSRGPSGYEQYF; v_call: TRBV6-6; d_call: .; clone_size: .; cdr3_length: 14; j_call: TRBJ2-7
cdr3_nt: TGTGCCAGCAGTGATCGGTTTGAGAAGAACATTCAGTACTTC; cdr3_aa: CASSDRFEKNIQYF; v_call: TRBV2; d_call: .; clone_size: .; cdr3_length: 14; j_call: TRBJ2-4
cdr3_nt: TGTGCCACAAAAAAGGGGGGGGCTAACTACAATGAGCAGTTCTTC; cdr3_aa: CATKKGGANYNEQFF; v_call: TRBV18; d_call: .; clone_size: .; cdr3_length: 15; j_call: TRBJ2-1
cdr3_nt: TGTGCCAGCTCACCGCTGGCTGACAGCTCCTATGGCTACACCTTC; cdr3_aa: CASSPLADSSYGYTF; v_call: TRBV18; d_call: .; clone_size: .; cdr3_length: 15; j_call: TRBJ1-2
cdr3_nt: TGCGAGGCCACTAGCACCAAAAACATTCAGTACTTC; cdr3_aa: CEATSTKNIQYF; v_call: TRBV10-3; d_call: .; clone_size: .; cdr3_length: 12; j_call: TRBJ2-4
cdr3_nt: TGTGCCACCAGCAGAGATACTCCACCCTACGAGCAGTACTTC; cdr3_aa: CATSRDTPPYEQYF; v_call: TRBV15; d_call: .; clone_size: .; cdr3_length: 14; j_call: TRBJ2-7
cdr3_nt: TGTGCCAGCAGCTTAGGCGGTGGCAATGAGCAGTTCTTC; cdr3_aa: CASSLGGGNEQFF; v_call: TRBV7-9; d_call: .; clone_size: .; cdr3_length: 13; j_call: TRBJ2-1
cdr3_nt: TGCGCCAGCACAAGGGGGATAGCGGGCCGAGAGACCCAGTACTTC; cdr3_aa: CASTRGIAGRETQYF; v_call: TRBV5-1; d_call: .; clone_size: .; cdr3_length: 15; j_call: TRBJ2-5
cdr3_nt: TGTGCCAGCAGCGTCCCCGGAGCGAATGAAAAACTGTTTTTT; cdr3_aa: CASSVPGANEKLFF; v_call: TRBV9; d_call: .; clone_size: .; cdr3_length: 14; j_call: TRBJ1-4
cdr3_nt: TGTGCCAGCAGCGTAGCTCCAGTGAGGGCAGATACGCAGTATTTT; cdr3_aa: CASSVAPVRADTQYF; v_call: TRBV9; d_call: .; clone_size: .; cdr3_length: 15; j_call: TRBJ2-3
cdr3_nt: TGTGCCAGCAGCCAACTAGGACAGAAAGCTAACTATGGCTACACCTTC; cdr3_aa: CASSQLGQKANYGYTF; v_call: TRBV7-9; d_call: .; clone_size: .; cdr3_length: 16; j_call: TRBJ1-2
cdr3_nt: TGTGCCAGCAGCTTAGGTGACACAAATGAAAAACTGTTTTTT; cdr3_aa: CASSLGDTNEKLFF; v_call: TRBV7-9; d_call: .; clone_size: .; cdr3_length: 14; j_call: TRBJ1-4
cdr3_nt: TGTGCCTTTTCCCGGGACAGAACCTACGAGCAGTACTTC; cdr3_aa: CAFSRDRTYEQYF; v_call: TRBV30; d_call: TRBD1; clone_size: .; cdr3_length: 13; j_call: TRBJ2-7
cdr3_nt: TGTGCCAGCATCCGCGGGTACAACACCGGGGAGCTGTTTTTT; cdr3_aa: CASIRGYNTGELFF; v_call: TRBV28; d_call: .; clone_size: .; cdr3_length: 14; j_call: TRBJ2-2
cdr3_nt: TGTGCCAGCAGCCGGACCGGGGGGAGCTCTGGAAACACCATATATTTT; cdr3_aa: CASSRTGGSSGNTIYF; v_call: TRBV7-2; d_call: .; clone_size: .; cdr3_length: 16; j_call: TRBJ1-3
cdr3_nt: TGTGCCAGCAACCGAGGGACAACGAACACCGGGGAGCTGTTTTTT; cdr3_aa: CASNRGTTNTGELFF; v_call: TRBV9; d_call: .; clone_size: .; cdr3_length: 15; j_call: TRBJ2-2
cdr3_nt: TGTGCCAGCTCCCAGACCCCCGGGATCACTGAAGCTTTCTTT; cdr3_aa: CASSQTPGITEAFF; v_call: TRBV18; d_call: .; clone_size: .; cdr3_length: 14; j_call: TRBJ1-1
cdr3_nt: TGTGCCTGGAATCCTCAGAACACCGGGGAGCTGTTTTTT; cdr3_aa: CAWNPQNTGELFF; v_call: TRBV30; d_call: .; clone_size: .; cdr3_length: 13; j_call: TRBJ2-2
cdr3_nt: TGTGCCAGCATCCCCTACGGGCTCTCCTACGAGCAGTACTTC; cdr3_aa: CASIPYGLSYEQYF; v_call: TRBV7-8; d_call: .; clone_size: .; cdr3_length: 14; j_call: TRBJ2-7
cdr3_nt: TGCGCCAGCAGCCCTAGGTGGGACAGGGGGTCCTACGAGCAGTACTTC; cdr3_aa: CASSPRWDRGSYEQYF; v_call: TRBV5-1; d_call: TRBD1; clone_size: .; cdr3_length: 16; j_call: TRBJ2-7
cdr3_nt: TGCAGCGGGGGCCGGGACGGAAACTATGGCTACACCTTC; cdr3_aa: CSGGRDGNYGYTF; v_call: TRBV29-1; d_call: .; clone_size: .; cdr3_length: 13; j_call: TRBJ1-2
cdr3_nt: TGCGCCAGCAGCCAGGGGGGACTAGCGGGAGGGTCTCTCGATGAGCAGTTCTTC; cdr3_aa: CASSQGGLAGGSLDEQFF; v_call: TRBV5-1; d_call: TRBD2; clone_size: .; cdr3_length: 18; j_call: TRBJ2-1
cdr3_nt: TGTGCCAGCTCATCTGACAGGGTAGGAGCTTTCTTT; cdr3_aa: CASSSDRVGAFF; v_call: TRBV18; d_call: TRBD1; clone_size: .; cdr3_length: 12; j_call: TRBJ1-1
cdr3_nt: TGTGCCAGCAGCGGAAACATGGGGCACACTGAAGCTTTCTTT; cdr3_aa: CASSGNMGHTEAFF; v_call: TRBV11-2; d_call: .; clone_size: .; cdr3_length: 14; j_call: TRBJ1-1
cdr3_nt: TGCGCCAGCCGACAGGGTTTGGGGGAGCAGTACTTC; cdr3_aa: CASRQGLGEQYF; v_call: TRBV5-1; d_call: TRBD1; clone_size: .; cdr3_length: 12; j_call: TRBJ2-7
cdr3_nt: TGTGCCAGCAGCTTAGAACCAGCGGTCTTCTACAATGAGCAGTTCTTC; cdr3_aa: CASSLEPAVFYNEQFF; v_call: TRBV7-8; d_call: .; clone_size: .; cdr3_length: 16; j_call: TRBJ2-1
cdr3_nt: TGTGCCAGCAGTTACGGGACAGGGTGGGGCACTGAAGCTTTCTTT; cdr3_aa: CASSYGTGWGTEAFF; v_call: TRBV6-5; d_call: TRBD1; clone_size: .; cdr3_length: 15; j_call: TRBJ1-1
cdr3_nt: TGTGCCAGCAGCCGCCCAGGATCGGGCACCGGGGAGCTGTTTTTT; cdr3_aa: CASSRPGSGTGELFF; v_call: TRBV7-9; d_call: .; clone_size: .; cdr3_length: 15; j_call: TRBJ2-2
cdr3_nt: TGTGCCAGCAGTCTGACAGCGGACAATCAGCCCCAGCATTTT; cdr3_aa: CASSLTADNQPQHF; v_call: TRBV28; d_call: .; clone_size: .; cdr3_length: 14; j_call: TRBJ1-5
cdr3_nt: TGTGCCAGCAGCCCGTCCAGGGGCTCCTACGAGCAGTACTTC; cdr3_aa: CASSPSRGSYEQYF; v_call: TRBV27; d_call: .; clone_size: .; cdr3_length: 14; j_call: TRBJ2-7
cdr3_nt: TGCGCCAGCAGCCGGGACTCTAACACAGATACGCAGTATTTT; cdr3_aa: CASSRDSNTDTQYF; v_call: TRBV5-1; d_call: .; clone_size: .; cdr3_length: 14; j_call: TRBJ2-3